The next 30 T cell receptor beta chains were all read from a single sample in a study of cytomegalovirus exposure and HLA in healthy donors. A multiplex PCR was run with 60 Vbeta primers and 13 Jbeta primers. Profiled with immunoSEQ multiplex PCR; TCRdb holds only in-frame clones, not every one. Here the sample spans approximately 180,000 clones, 75% to 85% being singletons. Sequencing was done on a sample of PBMCs. These receptors all stem from a woman aged 60 to 75 in good health and CMV-seropositive.

This chain connects TRBV7-2 to TRBJ1-1, with D tentatively TRBD1 (5 bases). Germline V CDR1 and CDR2: SGHTA, FQGNSA. The CDR3 is made up of 15 amino acids. V was cut by 4 bases and J by 0 bases, with 12 bases left in between. The chain's CDR3 is CASSSQTGLNTEAFF. DNA for the CDR3: TGTGCCAGCAGCTCCCAAACAGGACTGAACACTGAAGCTTTCTTT.

This clone was found once. V gene TRBV9 combines with J gene TRBJ2-5; 9 nucleotides line up with TRBD1. The germline V gene has CDR1 SGDLS and CDR2 YYNGEE. J lost 1 base, V lost 3 bases, and 7 bases had no gene match. The CDR3 runs 16 residues. CDR3 sequence: CASSGRQGGSQETQYF. The CDR3 nucleotides read TGTGCCAGCAGCGGAAGACAGGGGGGGAGCCAAGAGACCCAGTACTTC.

This clone has a handful of counts. The chain couples TRBV30 to TRBJ2-2; TRBD1 agrees at 9 bases. The CDR3 has 15 residues. Per germline, CDR1 GTSNPN and CDR2 SVGIG (reference sequence). V dropped 2 bases and J dropped 14; count of bases not matched to a gene: 15. The CDR3 nucleotides read TGTGCCTGGAGTTCGATTCCGGGACAGGGTCGTCGACTGTTTTTT. This translates into CAWSSIPGQGRRLFF. Together with reference TRBV30 and TRBJ2-2, the CDR3 gives the full variable domain: SQTIHQWPATLVQPVGSPLSLECTVEGTSNPNLYWYRQAAGRGLQLLFYSVGIGQISSEVPQNLSASRPQDRQFILSSKKLLLSDSGFYLCAWSSIPGQGRRLFFGEGSRLTVL.

The J gene is TRBJ2-3, the V gene TRBV2; 10 nucleotides line up with TRBD1. The V gene end was trimmed by 7 bases and the J gene end by 7 bases; junction bases not matched to a gene: 14. The CDR3 extends over 16 amino acids. Germline V gene data show CDR1 as SNHLY and CDR2 as FYNNEI. The DNA of the CDR3 is TGTGCCAGCACCGCCGGACAGGGGGGAATTAGGAATACGCAGTATTTT. It codes for CASTAGQGGIRNTQYF.

The rearrangement joins TRBV10-3 to TRBJ2-7, with TRBD1 matching 8 bases. This CDR3 contains 15 residues. V was pared by 4 bases and J by 2 bases, with 7 bases of the junction left unmatched. Germline CDR1 is ENHRY and CDR2 is SYGVKD. Here the CDR3 reads CAISGMQGATYEQYF. CDR3 in DNA: TGTGCCATCAGTGGAATGCAGGGGGCCACCTACGAGCAGTACTTC.

The chain uses TRBV14 and TRBJ1-1, with D unresolved. CDR1 SGHDN and CDR2 FVKESK come from the germline V gene. V lost 0 bases, J lost 3 bases, and 17 bases lay in between. The CDR3 sequence is 17 residues long. CDR3 loop: CASSQEIWRGGDTEAFF. The CDR3 DNA sequence: TGTGCCAGCAGCCAAGAGATTTGGCGGGGTGGGGACACTGAAGCTTTCTTT.

The chain carries TRBV25-1 and TRBJ2-7; 8 positions match TRBD1. The CDR3 totals 16 residues. CDR1 and CDR2 from the germline V gene are MGHDK and SYGVNS. V was pared by 8 bases and J by 2 bases, with 14 bases of the junction left unmatched. The CDR3 DNA reads as TGTGCCAGCGCTCCACTCGGGGGACAGGCCACCTACGAGCAGTACTTC. As protein: CASAPLGGQATYEQYF.

This clone was recorded once. The chain employs TRBV9 and TRBJ2-7, with 9 bases lining up with TRBD2. Germline V CDR1 and CDR2: SGDLS, YYNGEE. V shed 0 bases and J 2 bases; nucleotides not matched to a gene: 0. The CDR3 length is 14 residues. The chain's CDR3 is CASSVGGGAYEQYF. CDR3 nucleotides: TGTGCCAGCAGCGTAGGCGGGGGGGCCTACGAGCAGTACTTC.

The chain recombines TRBV20-1 with TRBJ2-1; the D gene is possibly TRBD2 (6 bases). CDR3 length: 10 residues. CDR1 is DFQATT and CDR2 is SNEGSKA in the germline V gene (reference sequence). V lost 6 bases, J lost 12 bases, and 12 bases lay in between. For the CDR3, the DNA is TGCAGTGCCCGGGACTCGGGGCAGTTCTTC. This encodes CSARDSGQFF.

The gene calls are TRBV5-4 and TRBJ1-2; D uncertain. Germline V gene sequence: CDR1 SGHNT, CDR2 YYREEE (reference sequence). The CDR3 has 14 residues. The V end was cut by 0 bases, the J end by 8 bases, with 14 bases between. DNA for the CDR3: TGTGCCAGCAGCTTGGACCCCTCCCCGAGCGGCTACACCTTC. This translates into CASSLDPSPSGYTF.

The V call is TRBV6-5, the J call TRBJ2-7, with D tentatively TRBD2 (5 bases). V was clipped by 2 bases and J by 7 bases, with 15 bases between them. CDR1 MNHEY and CDR2 SVGAGI come from the germline V gene. This CDR3 spans 14 amino acids. The CDR3 loop reads CASSYGLSLGEQYF. The DNA of the CDR3 is TGTGCCAGCAGTTACGGACTGTCTTTGGGAGAGCAGTACTTC.

V is TRBV4-3 and J is TRBJ2-1, with 11 bases matching TRBD2. Trimming took 2 bases from V and 0 from J; bases not matched to a gene: 3. CDR3 length: 17 amino acids. Germline lookup yields CDR1 LGHNA and CDR2 YSLEER. The CDR3 DNA is TGCGCCAGCAGCCAAAGACTAGCGGGGCCCTCCTACAATGAGCAGTTCTTC. It is translated as CASSQRLAGPSYNEQFF.

Note on this clone: At the DNA level, this CDR3 is encoded by other sequences in the same sample as well. The chain links TRBV28 to TRBJ2-1; TRBD2 agrees at 12 bases. Germline lookup yields CDR1 MDHEN and CDR2 SYDVKM. CDR3 length: 15 amino acids. V shed 4 bases and J 9 bases; nucleotides not matched to a gene: 7. This chain's CDR3 is CASSSSSGRVFEQFF. The CDR3 coding sequence is TGTGCCAGCAGTTCCTCTAGCGGGAGGGTGTTTGAGCAGTTCTTC. Complete variable domain (other parts from reference TRBV28 and TRBJ2-1): DVKVTQSSRYLVKRTGEKVFLECVQDMDHENMFWYRQDPGLGLRLIYFSYDVKMKEKGDIPEGYSVSREKKERFSLILESASTNQTSMYLCASSSSSGRVFEQFFGPGTRLTVL.

The chain is built from TRBV6-1 and TRBJ1-6; D not resolved. The germline CDR1 and CDR2 sequences are MNHNS and SASEGT. V gave up 3 bases and J gave up 7 bases, with 10 bases separating them. This CDR3 contains 14 residues. The DNA of the CDR3 is TGTGCCAGCAGTGAGGGCGTTTTAAATTCACCCCTCCACTTT. Translated: CASSEGVLNSPLHF.

The gene calls are TRBV7-3 and TRBJ2-5, with 10 bases fitting TRBD2. The J segment lost 2 bases and the V segment lost 7 bases, leaving 7 bases of the junction unmatched. CDR3 length equals 15 residues. Germline CDR1 reads SGHTA; CDR2 reads FQGTGA. DNA for the CDR3: TGTGCCAGCAAATCTAGCGGGGGACCTCAAGAGACCCAGTACTTC. Translation gives CASKSSGGPQETQYF.

V is TRBV18 and J is TRBJ1-4; possibly TRBD1 for D (6 bases). This CDR3 has 14 amino acids. Germline CDR1 and CDR2: KGHSH and LQKENI. Trimming shortened V by 1 base and J by 8 bases, and 11 bases separated the two germline ends. The CDR3 sequence: CASSPRETGEKLFF. CDR3 nucleotide sequence: TGTGCCAGCTCACCACGGGAAACAGGGGAAAAACTGTTTTTT.

The V gene is TRBV15, the J gene TRBJ1-2, with 12 bases aligning to TRBD1. The CDR3 length is 15 residues. Trimming removed 7 bases from V and 8 bases from J; junction bases left unmatched: 11. The germline V gene encodes CDR1 LNHNV and CDR2 YYDKDF (reference sequence). This chain's CDR3 is CATIFAPGQGAGYTF. The CDR3 DNA sequence: TGTGCCACCATTTTCGCCCCGGGACAGGGGGCAGGCTACACCTTC.

This clone was observed a single time. The chain has TRBV27 and TRBJ1-1; the D is unclear. This CDR3 spans 13 amino acids. V dropped 5 bases and J dropped 7 bases, with 14 bases sitting between them. CDR1 and CDR2 (germline): MNHEY, SMNVEV (reference sequence). Written as DNA, the CDR3 is TGTGCCAGCAGTGTCCGGGAAAAACTTGAAGCTTTCTTT. Encoded protein: CASSVREKLEAFF.

The rearrangement joins TRBV20-1 to TRBJ2-4, with 10 positions matching TRBD1. V shed 4 bases and J 11 bases; nucleotides not matched to a gene: 2. CDR3 size: 11 residues. Germline values: CDR1 DFQATT, CDR2 SNEGSKA (reference sequence). CDR3 amino acids: CSATDRGLQYF. In nucleotides, the CDR3 is TGCAGTGCTACCGACAGGGGGCTTCAGTACTTC.

CDR3 DNA sequence: TGTGCCAGTTCACCTTCCGGGACAGGGAGGAACTATGGCTACACCTTC. Protein sequence: CASSPSGTGRNYGYTF. V is TRBV19 and J is TRBJ1-2, with 9 bases matching TRBD1. Trimming removed 8 bases from V and 2 bases from J; junction bases left unmatched: 12. In germline, CDR1 is LNHDA, CDR2 SQIVND (reference sequence). The CDR3 totals 16 residues.

Note on this clone: The same CDR3 arises from other DNA sequences in this sample as well. This chain connects TRBV7-2 to TRBJ2-3, with TRBD2 as a possible D gene (6 bases). Germline V gene lookup returns CDR1 SGHTA and CDR2 FQGNSA. The CDR3 runs to 14 residues. V lost 2 bases and J lost 5, with 11 bases in between. CDR3 loop: CASSLSGGIDTQYF. Written as DNA, the CDR3 is TGTGCCAGCAGCTTAAGTGGGGGGATAGATACGCAGTATTTT.

The J gene is TRBJ1-1, the V gene TRBV9; possible D gene TRBD1, 6 bases. The V gene's germline CDR1 is SGDLS and CDR2 YYNGEE. The CDR3 contains 16 residues. Deletions cut 0 bases from V and 7 bases from J, with 19 bases between. The CDR3 sequence: CASSVGGGGILGEAFF. CDR3 DNA sequence: TGTGCCAGCAGCGTAGGGGGGGGCGGTATATTGGGTGAAGCTTTCTTT.

The chain employs TRBV15 and TRBJ2-7; TRBD2 matches at 7 bases. Germline trimming cut 1 base from V and 12 bases from J; bases unmatched to any gene: 12. Germline CDR1 reads LNHNV; CDR2 reads YYDKDF (reference sequence). The CDR3 spans 14 residues. In DNA, the CDR3 is TGTGCCACCAGCAGAGGAAACCTAGCGGCCCGATGGTACTTC. It specifies CATSRGNLAARWYF.

This chain connects TRBV7-3 to TRBJ2-1; no clear D gene. The CDR3 has 13 residues. The germline V and J ends were trimmed by 5 bases and 6 bases, with 11 bases remaining between them. CDR1 and CDR2 from the germline V gene are SGHTA and FQGTGA. DNA of the CDR3: TGTGCCAGCAGCCGGAGTCGGTCCAATGAGCAGTTCTTC. Protein: CASSRSRSNEQFF.

The chain has TRBV5-4 and TRBJ2-3, with 7 bases matching TRBD2. Germline loops: CDR1 SGHNT, CDR2 YYREEE (reference sequence). After removal of 2 bases from V and 4 bases from J, the junction contained 7 bases not matched to a gene. The CDR3 totals 15 residues. DNA of the CDR3: TGTGCCAGCAGCTTAAAACTAGCGATCGCAGATACGCAGTATTTT. This translates into CASSLKLAIADTQYF.

The V and J genes are TRBV7-2 and TRBJ2-1, with a tentative D call TRBD2 (6 bases). There are 14 residues in the CDR3. Trimming left V 5 bases short and J 7 bases short, with 15 bases between. CDR1 SGHTA and CDR2 FQGNSA come from the germline V gene. This CDR3 is CASSHSGGANEQFF. CDR3 DNA sequence: TGTGCCAGCAGCCACAGCGGAGGGGCAAATGAGCAGTTCTTC.

The CDR3 nucleotides are TGTGCCACCCGACCTCAGGGTAATAGCAATCAGCCCCAGCATTTT. Amino acid sequence: CATRPQGNSNQPQHF. The V call is TRBV19, the J call TRBJ1-5, with D possibly matching TRBD1 (5 bases). The germline V and J ends were trimmed by 10 bases and 0 bases, with 16 bases remaining between them. The CDR3 is 15 residues long. Germline lookup yields CDR1 LNHDA and CDR2 SQIVND (reference sequence).

The chain combines TRBV4-3 with TRBJ2-7, with D tentatively TRBD2 (5 bases). The CDR3 has 14 residues. Germline V CDR1 and CDR2: LGHNA, YSLEER. The germline V and J ends were trimmed by 1 base and 5 bases, with 12 bases remaining between them. The CDR3 region is CASSQGLEAHEQYF. CDR3 nucleotides: TGCGCCAGCAGCCAAGGTCTGGAGGCCCACGAGCAGTACTTC.

The J gene is TRBJ2-2, the V gene TRBV5-6; D unclear. The CDR3 runs 14 residues. Trimming left V 6 bases short and J 5 bases short, with 14 bases between. Germline V gene sequence: CDR1 SGHDT, CDR2 YYEEEE. This chain's CDR3 is CASNPWLVTGELFF. The CDR3 nucleotides read TGTGCCAGCAACCCTTGGCTAGTGACCGGGGAGCTGTTTTTT.

This chain connects TRBV5-6 to TRBJ1-1; D gene ambiguous. The CDR3 runs to 14 residues. Germline V gene lookup returns CDR1 SGHDT and CDR2 YYEEEE. V was clipped by 6 bases and J by 2 bases, with 14 bases between them. The CDR3, as DNA: TGTGCCAGCACCCTAGGATTGGCTAACACTGAAGCTTTCTTT. Residues: CASTLGLANTEAFF.